What follows describes a single T cell receptor (beta chain). CDR3 length: 17 residues. Trimming removed 0 bases at V and 3 bases at J, with 14 bases between. Germline-derived CDR1 and CDR2 are SGHVS and FQNEAQ. The record originates from a study of blood T cell repertoires in COVID-19. Study context: Researchers got acute and convalescent COVID-19 samples from the United States, Italy and Spain. PBMCs, B-cell-depleted T cells, or T cells were the source of the cDNA or gDNA that made up the material.

Per the original data handling: Estimates of nucleated cell counts were drawn from the amplification of reference gene primers. The repertoire was sequenced with immunoSEQ multiplex PCR; TCRdb's copy has only in-frame clones and lacks some. V and J calls and clone size come straight from that table; D and trimming were deduced from the DNA. The profile covers tens of thousands of clones, with around 83% appearing a single time and 44% taken by the ten largest. The sample comprised peripheral blood. V is TRBV7-8 and J is TRBJ1-4; no definite D call. The TCR was taken from a man aged 55 to 70 with active or convalescent COVID-19. The CDR3 DNA reads TGTGCCAGCAGCTTAGCGCTAGCAGTCGGGGCTAATGAAAAACTGTTTTTT. Translating gives CASSLALAVGANEKLFF.